Sequencing of this TCR beta chain was carried out in a study of PD-L1 blockade in urothelial cancer. Whole-study context: Blood analysis was done at 3 weeks (second dose) and 6 weeks after treatment began. Blood samples contained a median about 150,000 T cells.

CDR1 is GTSNPN and CDR2 is SVGIG in the germline V gene (reference sequence). The CDR3 length is 15 residues. Sampling of each patient yielded between 1 and 8 specimens, collected pretreatment and on-treatment. TCRdb's copy holds only in-frame clones and misses some; the assay was immunoSEQ multiplex PCR. The sample consists of about 37,000 clones, 82% of them appearing once. Worth noting for this clone: The junction and the germline gene differ at one end; a read error may be behind it.

The TCR comes from a man in his 60s with urothelial cancer. V usage is TRBV30 and J usage is TRBJ2-7; TRBD1 might be the D (7 bases). The starting material was PBMCs, obtained around atezolizumab (anti-PD-L1) treatment. The chain's CDR3 is CAWSVHGGQPYGQYF. The CDR3 region has the DNA TGTGCCTGGAGTGTACACGGGGGACAGCCGTACGGGCAGTACTTC.